These 32 T cell receptor beta chains were all obtained from the same sample, sequenced in a study of T-cell reconstitution after alpha-beta-depleted transplantation in children. Molecular barcoding with unique molecular identifiers was used for the TCRbeta library. TCRdb called the PCR reads again in MiXCR, with one record for every CDR3 protein. The sample lists 83,000 or so distinct CDR3 sequences; 8% to 9% were seen once. Sequencing was performed on PBMCs from the stem cell graft donor, taken from the stem cell graft. These receptor sequences come from a human donor who donated a stem cell graft to a child with congenital amegakaryocytic thrombocytopenia.

The sample holds a few counts of this clonotype. V gene TRBV7-8 combines with J gene TRBJ1-4, with D perhaps TRBD1 (5 bases). This CDR3 is built from 14 residues. From germline, CDR1 is SGHVS and CDR2 FQNEAQ. V lost 4 bases and J 8 bases, leaving 14 bases between the germline ends. The CDR3 loop is CASSSLGEKEKLFF. The DNA for the CDR3 is TGTGCCAGCAGCTCCTTAGGGGAAAAAGAAAAACTGTTTTTT.

The table lists this clonotype with many counts. The rearrangement uses TRBV20-1 and TRBJ2-7; D is perhaps TRBD1 or TRBD2 (5 bases each). The ends were cut back, 5 bases at V and 3 bases at J, with 17 bases in the middle. There are 14 residues in the CDR3. Germline CDR1 DFQATT, CDR2 SNEGSKA (reference sequence). The DNA for the CDR3 is TGCAGTGCTTCACTTAACGCAGGGAGCTACGAGCAGTACTTC. Its translation: CSASLNAGSYEQYF.

This clonotype was counted many times. The chain combines TRBV5-1 with TRBJ1-6; possibly TRBD1 for D (5 bases). CDR3 length: 14 residues. Germline V gene data show CDR1 as SGHRS and CDR2 as YFSETQ. V was trimmed by 2 bases and J by 10 bases, leaving 13 bases between them. The CDR3 DNA reads as TGCGCCAGCAGCTTCGACGGCAGGGACTCACCCCTCCACTTT. Protein: CASSFDGRDSPLHF.

This clonotype showed up many times. This rearrangement joins TRBV20-1 to TRBJ2-1, with D perhaps matching TRBD1 or TRBD2 (5 bases each). The CDR3 sequence is 15 residues long. Germline V gene sequence: CDR1 DFQATT, CDR2 SNEGSKA (reference sequence). V was clipped by 4 bases and J by 4 bases, with 17 bases between them. For the CDR3, the DNA is TGCAGTGCTACGCCCCAGGTTGGGACGTACAATGAGCAGTTCTTC. It specifies CSATPQVGTYNEQFF.

This clonotype showed up just a few times. Here the CDR3 DNA reads TGTGCCAGCAGTGCGGGGACTAGCAGATTCGCCGGGGAGCTGTTTTTT. Translated, it gives CASSAGTSRFAGELFF. The chain combines TRBV12-3 or TRBV12-4 with TRBJ2-2; 9 bases fit TRBD2. The CDR3 runs 16 residues. Unmatched junction bases numbered 10, after V lost 5 bases and J lost 6 bases.

There are many counts of this clonotype. The chain combines TRBV5-5 with TRBJ1-2; tentative D call: TRBD1 (5 bases). The CDR3 has 14 amino acids. Trimming took 2 bases from V and 2 from J, leaving 10 bases between them. CDR1 is SGHKS and CDR2 is YYEKEE in the germline V gene (reference sequence). CDR3 residues: CASSFRVENYGYTF. For the CDR3, the DNA is TGTGCCAGCAGCTTCAGGGTAGAAAACTATGGCTACACCTTC.

Only a few counts were recorded for this clonotype. This chain uses TRBV4-1 with TRBJ2-7, with 11 bases lining up with TRBD2. CDR1 MGHRA and CDR2 YSYEKL come from the germline V gene. Trimming removed 2 bases from V and 0 bases from J; junction bases left unmatched: 18. The CDR3 runs to 21 residues. The CDR3 sequence: CASSQSGPSGRSTLVSYEQYF. The CDR3, as DNA: TGCGCCAGCAGCCAATCCGGTCCTAGCGGGAGGTCCACGCTAGTCTCCTACGAGCAGTACTTC.

This CDR3 is CASSSITGYRGNTIYF. The CDR3 DNA reads TGTGCCAGCAGCTCGATCACAGGGTATCGTGGAAACACCATATATTTT. The chain carries TRBV7-8 and TRBJ1-3, with D maybe TRBD1 (6 bases). The V end lost 4 bases, the J end lost 3 bases, and 16 bases lay between the germline ends. The CDR3 spans 16 residues. The V gene's germline CDR1 is SGHVS and CDR2 FQNEAQ.

The rearrangement uses TRBV11-2 and TRBJ2-1; D unresolved. This CDR3 has 14 amino acids. CDR1 and CDR2 from the germline V gene are SGHAT and FQNNGV. The V gene lost 3 bases and the J gene lost 9 bases, with 15 bases spanning the gap. The CDR3 nucleotides read TGTGCCAGCAGCTTGGCAGGAATAGGCGGTGAGCAGTTCTTC. This encodes CASSLAGIGGEQFF.

This clonotype occurred many times. This chain joins TRBV29-1 and TRBJ1-1, with 7 bases that match TRBD1. This CDR3 has 11 residues. Germline V lookup: CDR1 SQVTM, CDR2 ANQGSEA. The CDR3 DNA is TGCAGTGCAACAGGGGTCACTGAAGCTTTCTTT. Translated: CSATGVTEAFF.

This clonotype was picked up many times. The rearrangement uses TRBV6-5 and TRBJ2-1; D may correspond to TRBD1 or TRBD2 (5 bases each). Germline V CDR1 and CDR2: MNHEY, SVGAGI. Trimming pared 10 bases from V and 9 bases from J, leaving 22 bases between. There are 14 residues in the CDR3. The DNA of the CDR3 is TGTGCCACAACTCCGGGACGGGGAGTGGGTGAGCAGTTCTTC. This encodes CATTPGRGVGEQFF.

This clonotype was recorded at least ten times. The rearrangement joins TRBV28 to TRBJ2-3; 8 bases match TRBD2. Germline assignment: CDR1 MDHEN and CDR2 SYDVKM. The CDR3 is made up of 16 amino acids. The trim removed 6 bases at V and 3 bases at J, leaving 11 bases unmatched. The CDR3 here is CASSALDGGETDTQYF. The CDR3 DNA reads TGTGCCAGCAGCGCACTGGACGGGGGGGAGACAGATACGCAGTATTTT.

There are many counts of this clonotype. This chain joins TRBV29-1 and TRBJ2-1; the D gene is possibly TRBD2 (6 bases). Trimming pared 4 bases from V and 0 bases from J, leaving 16 bases between. In germline, CDR1 is SQVTM, CDR2 ANQGSEA. The CDR3 runs 16 residues. The CDR3 nucleotides read TGCAGCGTTGTCCCCTTCATAGCGGCCTCCTACAATGAGCAGTTCTTC. Translation gives CSVVPFIAASYNEQFF.

This clonotype was counted at least ten times. This chain uses TRBV6-5 with TRBJ1-2, with a possible D match to TRBD1 (5 bases). Germline CDR1 reads MNHEY; CDR2 reads SVGAGI. V was pared by 0 bases and J by 7 bases, with 12 bases between. CDR3 size: 14 residues. CDR3 coding DNA: TGTGCCAGCAGTTACTCGACAGCAGACCCTGGCTACACCTTC. This sequence encodes CASSYSTADPGYTF.

In this sample, this clonotype turned up many times. This chain joins TRBV6-5 and TRBJ2-5; 10 nucleotides match TRBD2. The J segment lost 7 bases and the V segment lost 2 bases, leaving 7 bases of the junction unmatched. From germline, CDR1 is MNHEY and CDR2 SVGAGI. The CDR3 consists of 15 residues. The CDR3 DNA is TGTGCCAGCAGTTACCGGCTAGCGGGGGAAGGGACCCAGTACTTC. Protein sequence: CASSYRLAGEGTQYF.

This clonotype was observed at least ten times. The rearrangement links TRBV6-2 or TRBV6-3 to TRBJ2-1; 8 bases match TRBD1. V shed 2 bases and J 2 bases; nucleotides not matched to a gene: 11. CDR3 size: 18 residues. CDR1 is MNHEY, CDR2 SVGEGT, per germline. This CDR3 is CASSYDQDRVSAYNEQFF. The CDR3 bases are TGTGCCAGCAGTTACGACCAGGACAGGGTATCAGCCTACAATGAGCAGTTCTTC.

Many counts were recorded for this clonotype. The chain is built from TRBV6-4 and TRBJ2-6; perhaps TRBD1 as D (5 bases). The CDR3 extends over 16 amino acids. With 7 bases removed from V and 1 base from J, the gap between germline ends came to 14 bases. Germline V lookup: CDR1 MRHNA, CDR2 SNTAGT. The chain's CDR3 is CASTDGPGSGANVLTF. CDR3 DNA: TGTGCCAGCACCGATGGTCCAGGGTCTGGGGCCAACGTCCTGACTTTC.

In its sample, this clonotype was seen many times. The rearrangement links TRBV6-4 to TRBJ1-1; tentatively, D is TRBD1 (5 bases). Germline CDR1 MRHNA, CDR2 SNTAGT. V dropped 8 bases and J dropped 6 bases, with 16 bases sitting between them. CDR3 length: 13 residues. The CDR3 nucleotides are TGTGCCAGCCAATCCACGCCGGGGGCTGAAGCTTTCTTT. Its protein is CASQSTPGAEAFF.

There are many counts of this clonotype. One junction end disagrees with the germline gene, perhaps due to a read error. CDR3 region: CSVDRAGSILYGFTF. CDR3 nucleotides: TGCAGCGTTGATCGGGCAGGGTCGATCCTATATGGCTTCACCTTC. The V gene is TRBV29-1, the J gene TRBJ1-2, with D possibly matching TRBD1 (5 bases). The CDR3 is made up of 15 amino acids. Germline CDR1 reads SQVTM; CDR2 reads ANQGSEA.

This clonotype was seen repeatedly, ten times or more. In nucleotides, the CDR3 is TGCAGTGCTTCCATCTTACAGGGGAATTACGAGCAGTACTTC. It is translated as CSASILQGNYEQYF. The rearrangement links TRBV20-1 to TRBJ2-7; 7 positions match TRBD1. The CDR3 consists of 14 residues. Germline V gene sequence: CDR1 DFQATT, CDR2 SNEGSKA (reference sequence). V shed 5 bases, J shed 4 bases, and the junction held 11 bases outside the gene matches.

This clonotype has at least ten counts. The chain joins TRBV20-1 to TRBJ1-2; TRBD1 matches 7 bases. This CDR3 has 12 residues. The germline V gene encodes CDR1 DFQATT and CDR2 SNEGSKA (reference sequence). The V and J ends lost 1 base and 10 bases, in that order; junction bases with no gene match: 6. The CDR3 spells CSARATGQDYTF. CDR3 nucleotides: TGCAGTGCTAGAGCGACAGGGCAGGACTACACCTTC.

This clonotype showed up many times. The rearrangement uses TRBV14 and TRBJ1-5; D is unresolved. V was pared by 3 bases and J by 1 base, with 10 bases between. The CDR3 has 15 amino acids. Germline V CDR1 and CDR2: SGHDN, FVKESK. The chain's CDR3 is CASSHSQRSNQPQHF. The DNA of the CDR3 is TGTGCCAGCAGCCACAGCCAGCGAAGCAATCAGCCCCAGCATTTT.

In its sample, this clonotype was seen many times. This chain joins TRBV6-1 and TRBJ2-3; perhaps D is TRBD1 or TRBD2 (5 bases each). Germline CDR1 and CDR2: MNHNS and SASEGT. V dropped 3 bases and J dropped 2 bases, with 12 bases sitting between them. The CDR3 has 15 residues. The CDR3: CASSDGGINTDTQYF. The CDR3 nucleotides read TGTGCCAGCAGTGATGGGGGAATCAACACAGATACGCAGTATTTT.

This clonotype was seen many times. The CDR3 DNA reads as TGTGCCACCAGCCCCCGAGGAGGATACTCCTACGAGCAGTACTTC. The encoded protein is CATSPRGGYSYEQYF. The V call is TRBV15, the J call TRBJ2-7, with D maybe TRBD2 (5 bases). This CDR3 spans 15 amino acids. V was pared by 5 bases and J by 0 bases, with 14 bases between. Germline V gene lookup returns CDR1 LNHNV and CDR2 YYDKDF (reference sequence).

This clonotype was observed at least ten times. The chain employs TRBV6-5 and TRBJ2-1, with 10 bases that match TRBD1. CDR3 length: 14 residues. J was trimmed by 6 bases and V by 5 bases; bases with no gene match: 4. Germline V CDR1 and CDR2: MNHEY, SVGAGI. The CDR3 here is CASSPGTGVNEQFF. Written as DNA, the CDR3 is TGTGCCAGCAGTCCCGGGACAGGGGTCAATGAGCAGTTCTTC.

This clonotype showed up many times. The rearrangement links TRBV11-2 to TRBJ2-7, with TRBD2 matching over 12 bases. V was pared by 5 bases and J by 7 bases, with 6 bases of the junction left unmatched. Germline V lookup: CDR1 SGHAT, CDR2 FQNNGV. The CDR3 length is 14 residues. In DNA, the CDR3 is TGTGCCAGCAGCGGACTAGCGGGGATCGGGGAGCAGTACTTC. This codes for CASSGLAGIGEQYF.

This clonotype has a count of ten or more. This sequence joins TRBV20-1 and TRBJ2-5, with D unresolved. CDR3 length: 11 residues. CDR1 and CDR2 from the germline V gene are DFQATT and SNEGSKA (reference sequence). V was trimmed by 5 bases and J by 1 base, leaving 5 bases between them. The DNA of the CDR3 is TGCAGTGCTGACTTCCAAGAGACCCAGTACTTC. Residues: CSADFQETQYF.

Comments on this clonotype: The junction does not match germline at one end; this may be a read error. The chain links TRBV18 to TRBJ2-2; D unresolved. From germline, CDR1 is KGHSH and CDR2 LQKENI. This CDR3 contains 11 residues. The chain's CDR3 is CASSNAGELFF. The CDR3 DNA sequence: TGTGCCAGCTCGAACGCCGGGGAGCTGTTTTTT. The full variable domain, completed using reference TRBV18 and TRBJ2-2, is NAGVMQNPRHLVRRRGQEARLRCSPMKGHSHVYWYRQLPEEGLKFMVYLQKENIIDESGMPKERFSAEFPKEGPSILRIQQVVRGDSAAYFCASSNAGELFFGEGSRLTVL.

There are many counts of this clonotype. V is TRBV7-2 and J is TRBJ1-6; TRBD1 matches at 10 bases. Germline assignment: CDR1 SGHTA and CDR2 FQGNSA. The V and J ends lost 0 bases and 7 bases, in that order; junction bases with no gene match: 9. The CDR3 runs 18 residues. CDR3 in amino acids: CASSLALDRGLRNSPLHF. CDR3 DNA sequence: TGTGCCAGCAGCTTAGCGCTGGACAGGGGGTTGAGGAATTCACCCCTCCACTTT. The entire variable domain, with the rest obtained from reference TRBV7-2 and TRBJ1-6, is as follows: GAGVSQSPSNKVTEKGKDVELRCDPISGHTALYWYRQSLGQGLEFLIYFQGNSAPDKSGLPSDRFSAERTGGSVSTLTIQRTQQEDSAVYLCASSLALDRGLRNSPLHFGNGTRLTVT.

The chain recombines TRBV20-1 with TRBJ2-3, with 10 bases that match TRBD2. The J segment lost 4 bases and the V segment lost 0 bases, leaving 7 bases of the junction unmatched. CDR3 length equals 16 residues. Per the germline V gene, CDR1 is DFQATT and CDR2 is SNEGSKA (reference sequence). The CDR3 spells CSAREAGGPFSDTQYF. In nucleotides, the CDR3 is TGCAGTGCTAGAGAAGCGGGGGGGCCCTTTTCAGATACGCAGTATTTT.

This clonotype was detected many times. The V and J genes are TRBV5-1 and TRBJ2-1; D uncertain. Germline V gene lookup returns CDR1 SGHRS and CDR2 YFSETQ. With 1 base removed from V and 7 bases from J, the gap between germline ends came to 6 bases. The CDR3 is 12 residues long. The CDR3 region has the DNA TGCGCCAGCAGCTTGAGGGCGAATGAGCAGTTCTTC. Translation gives CASSLRANEQFF.

This clonotype was recorded many times. This chain joins TRBV3-1 and TRBJ2-5; perhaps TRBD2 as D (5 bases). The CDR3 is 15 residues long. With 1 base removed from V and 4 bases from J, the gap between germline ends came to 13 bases. From germline, CDR1 is LGHDT and CDR2 YNNKEL (reference sequence). The CDR3 spells CASSQGLTRRETQYF. CDR3 DNA sequence: TGTGCCAGCAGCCAAGGACTAACCCGGAGAGAGACCCAGTACTTC.